This passage covers 18 T cell receptor beta chains from one sample sequenced in a study of cytomegalovirus exposure and HLA in healthy donors. The data were produced by immunoSEQ multiplex PCR, yet TCRdb's version contains in-frame clones alone and is incomplete. The sample records some 150,000 clones, 80% to 90% being singletons. The sample consisted of PBMCs. All receptors come from a woman between 18 and 29 years old in good health and CMV-seropositive.

CDR3 coding DNA: TGTGCCAGCAGCTCGTCGTATATTCGGGTCGAGGGAGCTTTCTTT. As protein: CASSSSYIRVEGAFF. The chain combines TRBV7-2 with TRBJ1-1; D is unclear. Germline V gene lookup returns CDR1 SGHTA and CDR2 FQGNSA. The CDR3 is 15 residues long. V lost 4 bases, J lost 10 bases, and 22 bases lay in between.

The rearrangement joins TRBV4-1 to TRBJ1-1; 11 bases agree with TRBD1. Trimming removed 3 bases from V and 0 bases from J; junction bases left unmatched: 6. Germline V gives CDR1 MGHRA, CDR2 YSYEKL. CDR3 length: 17 residues. Written as DNA, the CDR3 is TGCGCCAGCAGCCAGGGGACAGGGGGTCTTATGAACACTGAAGCTTTCTTT. Protein: CASSQGTGGLMNTEAFF.

This rearrangement joins TRBV7-9 to TRBJ2-7, with a weak D call TRBD1 (6 bases). Germline lookup yields CDR1 SEHNR and CDR2 FQNEAQ (reference sequence). The CDR3 is 13 residues long. Trimming removed 3 bases at V and 3 bases at J, with 9 bases between. CDR3: CASSFGRGYEQYF. The CDR3 bases are TGTGCCAGCAGCTTCGGCAGGGGCTACGAGCAGTACTTC.

This chain uses TRBV5-1 with TRBJ1-4, with 8 bases that match TRBD1. CDR3 size: 17 residues. V shed 3 bases, J shed 0 bases, and the junction held 7 bases outside the gene matches. From germline, CDR1 is SGHRS and CDR2 YFSETQ. CDR3 protein: CASSSRTGTATNEKLFF. As DNA, the CDR3 is TGCGCCAGCAGCTCTCGGACAGGGACGGCAACTAATGAAAAACTGTTTTTT.

The chain carries TRBV5-6 and TRBJ2-7; D is unclear. The germline gives CDR1 SGHDT, CDR2 YYEEEE. Trimming took off 1 base at V and 2 bases at J, with 13 bases between the two ends. The CDR3 runs 15 residues. CDR3 amino acids: CASSLMVVETYEQYF. Here the CDR3 DNA reads TGTGCCAGCAGCTTGATGGTGGTAGAAACCTACGAGCAGTACTTC. The complete variable domain, with remaining parts taken from reference TRBV5-6 and TRBJ2-7, reads DAGVTQSPTHLIKTRGQQVTLRCSPKSGHDTVSWYQQALGQGPQFIFQYYEEEERQRGNFPDRFSGHQFPNYSSELNVNALLLGDSALYLCASSLMVVETYEQYFGPGTRLTVT.

This chain joins TRBV29-1 and TRBJ2-5, with D maybe TRBD2 (7 bases). Germline CDR1 SQVTM, CDR2 ANQGSEA. This CDR3 contains 11 residues. V lost 6 bases, J lost 4 bases, and 9 bases lay in between. CDR3 loop: CSVGGAETQYF. The CDR3 bases are TGCAGCGTGGGGGGGGCAGAGACCCAGTACTTC.

The CDR3 protein is CASSQDQGSGAKDTQYF. The CDR3 nucleotides read TGTGCCAGCAGCCAAGATCAGGGTAGCGGGGCTAAAGATACGCAGTATTTT. The rearrangement joins TRBV4-2 to TRBJ2-3; 8 nucleotides match TRBD2. The CDR3 consists of 17 residues. Trimming at V came to 0 bases and at J to 5 bases, leaving 10 bases not matched to a gene. Germline CDR1 is LGHNA and CDR2 is YNFKEQ.

J is TRBJ2-5 and V is TRBV11-2; possibly TRBD1 for D (6 bases). CDR3 length equals 14 residues. Germline-derived CDR1 and CDR2 are SGHAT and FQNNGV. Trimming removed 3 bases from V and 5 bases from J, with 13 bases in between. CDR3 region: CASSLSRGWETQYF. The CDR3 DNA reads TGTGCCAGCAGCTTGTCTAGGGGGTGGGAGACCCAGTACTTC.

J is TRBJ1-1 and V is TRBV2; no reliable D call. Germline V CDR1 and CDR2: SNHLY, FYNNEI. Deletions cut 8 bases from V and 4 bases from J, with 20 bases between. The CDR3 is 15 residues long. DNA for the CDR3: TGTGCCAGCCTGGGTGTATTAATGGGAGCCACTGAAGCTTTCTTT. As protein: CASLGVLMGATEAFF.

This rearrangement joins TRBV28 to TRBJ1-5; tentative D call: TRBD1 (6 bases). The V gene's germline CDR1 is MDHEN and CDR2 SYDVKM. This CDR3 has 15 amino acids. V was shortened by 5 bases and J by 1 base, with 12 bases between the two germline ends. The CDR3 bases are TGTGCCAGCAGTATACCCGGACAGAGCAATCAGCCCCAGCATTTT. Translated: CASSIPGQSNQPQHF.

The rearrangement links TRBV19 to TRBJ1-5; the match to TRBD1 covers 8 bases. V trimming: 5 bases; J trimming: 0 bases; junction bases outside the gene matches: 12. The CDR3 runs 18 residues. Germline values: CDR1 LNHDA, CDR2 SQIVND (reference sequence). The CDR3 sequence is CASSRGPLGTGSNQPQHF. CDR3 nucleotides: TGTGCCAGTAGTCGAGGACCCCTGGGGACAGGTAGCAATCAGCCCCAGCATTTT.

The CDR3 coding sequence is TGTGCCAGCTCACAGGGGGCTTCGAGCCAGCCCCAGCATTTT. It is translated as CASSQGASSQPQHF. The chain has TRBV18 and TRBJ1-5; TRBD1 matches 7 bases. The CDR3 contains 14 residues. V was pared by 4 bases and J by 7 bases, with 7 bases of the junction left unmatched. CDR1 is KGHSH, CDR2 LQKENI, per germline.

The chain links TRBV5-4 to TRBJ2-7; possible D gene TRBD1, 5 bases. CDR3 length: 13 amino acids. V was shortened by 1 base and J by 1 base, with 6 bases between the two germline ends. From germline, CDR1 is SGHNT and CDR2 YYREEE (reference sequence). The DNA of the CDR3 is TGTGCCAGCAGCTTGAAGGGGTCCTACGAGCAGTACTTC. This translates into CASSLKGSYEQYF.

The chain is built from TRBV6-6 and TRBJ1-2; TRBD1 is a possible D gene (6 bases). Looked up from germline, CDR1 is MNHNY and CDR2 is SVGAGI (reference sequence). With 5 bases removed from V and 7 bases from J, the gap between germline ends came to 17 bases. This CDR3 contains 14 residues. As DNA, the CDR3 is TGTGCCAGCAGTAGAGCAGGGGATGTGGGTGGCTACACCTTC. The encoded protein is CASSRAGDVGGYTF.

The chain carries TRBV5-1 and TRBJ1-1; D is undetermined. CDR3 length equals 14 residues. Germline-derived CDR1 and CDR2 are SGHRS and YFSETQ. V lost 5 bases, J lost 0 bases, and 11 bases lay in between. CDR3: CASSMKPMNTEAFF. The CDR3, as DNA: TGCGCCAGCAGTATGAAGCCCATGAACACTGAAGCTTTCTTT.

The chain links TRBV5-6 to TRBJ1-6; D not resolved. Germline CDR1 SGHDT, CDR2 YYEEEE. CDR3 length equals 16 residues. The germline V and J ends were trimmed by 2 bases and 0 bases, with 9 bases remaining between them. The CDR3 is CASSFEGSSYNSPLHF. The CDR3 nucleotides are TGTGCCAGCAGCTTTGAGGGAAGCTCCTATAATTCACCCCTCCACTTT. Looking up the rest from reference TRBV5-6 and TRBJ1-6 gives the full variable domain: DAGVTQSPTHLIKTRGQQVTLRCSPKSGHDTVSWYQQALGQGPQFIFQYYEEEERQRGNFPDRFSGHQFPNYSSELNVNALLLGDSALYLCASSFEGSSYNSPLHFGNGTRLTVT.

The chain couples TRBV2 to TRBJ2-3, with 13 bases identical to TRBD2. The germline V gene has CDR1 SNHLY and CDR2 FYNNEI. This CDR3 spans 16 amino acids. V shed 5 bases and J 4 bases; nucleotides not matched to a gene: 6. The CDR3 DNA reads as TGTGCCAGCAGTTTCGGACTAGCGGGGGAAGCAGATACGCAGTATTTT. Translation: CASSFGLAGEADTQYF.

The chain links TRBV4-2 to TRBJ1-3, with 9 nucleotides matching TRBD1. CDR3 length equals 18 residues. Germline trimming cut 0 bases from V and 4 bases from J; bases unmatched to any gene: 10. CDR1 is LGHNA and CDR2 is YNFKEQ in the germline V gene. The CDR3 here is CASSQDLPTGGSGNTIYF. The CDR3 nucleotides are TGTGCCAGCAGCCAAGATCTCCCAACAGGGGGCTCAGGAAACACCATATATTTT.